A single sample is the source of the 11 T cell receptor beta chains below, sequenced in a study of T cells after yellow fever vaccination. From the 5' RACE reads, TCRdb called clonotypes with MiXCR, one entry per CDR3 protein. Here the sample spans some 220,000 distinct CDR3 sequences, approximately 3% being singletons. The sequences come from CD4+ T cells sorted from PBMCs, collected 10 days after the yellow fever booster vaccination. The receptor set was obtained from a man between 18 and 29 years old who received the YFV17D yellow fever vaccine.

This clonotype was counted ten times or more. V usage is TRBV7-2 and J usage is TRBJ2-7; unclear D gene. The length of the CDR3 is 12 residues. The germline gives CDR1 SGHTA, CDR2 FQGNSA. The germline V and J ends were trimmed by 3 bases and 2 bases, with 5 bases remaining between them. The DNA of the CDR3 is TGTGCCAGCAGCTTGGATGCCTACGAGCAGTACTTC. As protein: CASSLDAYEQYF.

This clonotype was seen repeatedly, ten times or more. The chain joins TRBV15 to TRBJ1-5; D is unclear. V lost 0 bases and J lost 5, with 5 bases in between. Germline V lookup: CDR1 LNHNV, CDR2 YYDKDF (reference sequence). This CDR3 comprises 13 residues. The CDR3 loop reads CATSRDNYQPQHF. The DNA of the CDR3 is TGTGCCACCAGCAGAGACAACTATCAGCCCCAGCATTTT.

This clonotype appeared many times. J is TRBJ1-2 and V is TRBV29-1; D gene uncertain. V was clipped by 3 bases and J by 7 bases, with 12 bases between them. Germline V gene sequence: CDR1 SQVTM, CDR2 ANQGSEA. This CDR3 has 12 residues. The CDR3 is CSVDLQNLGYTF. In nucleotides, the CDR3 is TGCAGCGTTGATCTCCAGAATCTTGGCTACACCTTC.

This clonotype turned up a few times. The chain recombines TRBV4-1 with TRBJ2-1, with no clear D. Trimming left V 0 bases short and J 9 bases short, with 21 bases between. There are 17 residues in the CDR3. Germline V lookup: CDR1 MGHRA, CDR2 YSYEKL. CDR3 residues: CASSQDRALVTWREQFF. Here the CDR3 DNA reads TGCGCCAGCAGCCAAGATCGGGCCCTAGTCACGTGGCGTGAGCAGTTCTTC.

This clonotype was observed a few times. The chain couples TRBV7-3 to TRBJ2-3; 10 nucleotides match TRBD2. Germline CDR1 SGHTA, CDR2 FQGTGA. The V gene end was trimmed by 5 bases and the J gene end by 3 bases; junction bases not matched to a gene: 11. The CDR3 covers 17 residues. This CDR3 reads CASSPKQGTSVTDTQYF. As DNA, the CDR3 is TGTGCCAGCAGCCCAAAGCAGGGGACTAGCGTAACAGATACGCAGTATTTT.

Turning to this clonotype: One junction end disagrees with the germline gene, perhaps due to a read error. This chain links TRBV20-1 with TRBJ1-6, with D possibly matching TRBD1 (5 bases). Germline assignment: CDR1 DFQATT and CDR2 SNEGSKA (reference sequence). The CDR3 is 15 residues long. The CDR3 DNA follows: TGCAGAGCTAGACTCACAGGCAGAGGGAATTCACCCCTCCACTTT. Encoded protein: CRARLTGRGNSPLHF.

In this sample, this clonotype turned up a few times. The rearrangement links TRBV9 to TRBJ2-3; D gene ambiguous. V dropped 3 bases and J dropped 5 bases, with 7 bases sitting between them. Per germline, CDR1 SGDLS and CDR2 YYNGEE. CDR3 length equals 12 residues. The CDR3 bases are TGTGCCAGCAGCGGGAACGGAGATACGCAGTATTTT. Translated: CASSGNGDTQYF.

A few counts support this clonotype. The V and J genes are TRBV7-2 and TRBJ1-6; D is undetermined. Trimming left V 1 base short and J 3 bases short, with 7 bases between. The CDR3 is made up of 15 amino acids. Germline values: CDR1 SGHTA, CDR2 FQGNSA. This chain's CDR3 is CASSLDKYYNSPLHF. The CDR3 nucleotides read TGTGCCAGCAGCTTAGATAAATACTATAATTCACCCCTCCACTTT.

The table lists this clonotype with a few counts. The chain combines TRBV7-2 with TRBJ1-6; D is unclear. CDR3 length equals 14 residues. V lost 3 bases and J 9 bases, leaving 12 bases between the germline ends. CDR1 and CDR2 (germline): SGHTA, FQGNSA. In DNA form, the CDR3 reads TGTGCCAGCAGCTTTGTGCCCCCCGGTTCACCCCTCCACTTT. This translates into CASSFVPPGSPLHF.

This clonotype has just a few counts. The gene calls are TRBV18 and TRBJ1-1; no clear D. Trimming took 1 base from V and 0 from J, leaving 6 bases between them. Germline CDR1 and CDR2: KGHSH and LQKENI. The CDR3 runs 14 residues. CDR3 nucleotide sequence: TGTGCCAGCTCACCACTGGGAATGAACACTGAAGCTTTCTTT. Its protein is CASSPLGMNTEAFF.

This chain joins TRBV5-5 and TRBJ1-3; TRBD1 matches 7 bases. Germline V gene data show CDR1 as SGHKS and CDR2 as YYEKEE (reference sequence). The CDR3 runs 17 residues. Trimming took 4 bases from V and 0 from J; bases not matched to a gene: 10. For the CDR3, the DNA is TGTGCCAGCAGCCTCCTTCGACAGGGCCTCTCTGGAAACACCATATATTTT. Protein product: CASSLLRQGLSGNTIYF.